This T cell receptor beta chain was recorded in a study of shared clonotypes between healthy human individuals. Turning to the study itself: Donors consisted of a couple of women and three men between 18 and 49.

This was a deep-level run. Sequencing was performed with immunoSEQ multiplex PCR; in TCRdb, only in-frame clones are kept and a portion is missing. Of about 1.1 million clones in the sample, about 84% were seen once. Donors were healthy HIV-negative adults without recent acute infections or vaccinations. In the CD4+ fraction, cells were divided into CD45RA+ naive and CD45RA-negative memory subsets. V shed 4 bases and J 3 bases; nucleotides not matched to a gene: 3. Germline lookup yields CDR1 SGHRS and CDR2 YFSETQ. This CDR3 is built from 13 residues. The TCR originated in a man between 18 and 35 years old in good health. Some clones in this sample may be carry-over from other donors' samples. The chain employs TRBV5-1 and TRBJ1-2; 7 bases are shared with TRBD1. Sequenced: memory CD4+ T cells from PBMCs. As for subset: CD45RA-negative fraction. CDR3 sequence reads: CASSHGQDYGYTF. For the CDR3, the DNA is TGCGCCAGCAGCCACGGACAGGACTATGGCTACACCTTC.